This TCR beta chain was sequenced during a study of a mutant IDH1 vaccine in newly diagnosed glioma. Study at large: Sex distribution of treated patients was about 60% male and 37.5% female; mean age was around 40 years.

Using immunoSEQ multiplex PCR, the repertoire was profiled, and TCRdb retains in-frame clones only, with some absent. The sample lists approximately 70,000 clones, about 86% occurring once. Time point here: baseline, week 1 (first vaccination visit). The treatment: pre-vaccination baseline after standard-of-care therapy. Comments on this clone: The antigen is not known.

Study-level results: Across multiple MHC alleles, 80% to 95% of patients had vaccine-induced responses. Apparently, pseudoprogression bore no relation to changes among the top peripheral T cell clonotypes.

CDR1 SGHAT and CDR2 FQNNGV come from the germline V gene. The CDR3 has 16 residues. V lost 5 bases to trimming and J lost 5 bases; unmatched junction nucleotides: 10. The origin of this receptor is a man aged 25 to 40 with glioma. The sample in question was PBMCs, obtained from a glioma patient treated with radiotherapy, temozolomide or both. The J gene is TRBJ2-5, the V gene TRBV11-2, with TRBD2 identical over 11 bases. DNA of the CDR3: TGTGCCAGCAGCGCCAGACTAGCGGGGTTAGAGGAGACCCAGTACTTC. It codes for CASSARLAGLEETQYF.